A single sample is the source of the 21 T cell receptor beta chains below, sequenced in a study of blood T cell repertoires in COVID-19. Sequencing was performed with immunoSEQ multiplex PCR; in TCRdb, only in-frame clones are kept and a portion is missing. The profile shows more than 70,000 clones, 85% to 95% of them singletons. The sample taken for sequencing was peripheral blood. These receptor sequences come from a woman aged 45-60 years in a cohort sampled during active COVID-19.

This clone was counted once. This CDR3 is also generated by other DNA sequences in the sample. The chain links TRBV5-1 to TRBJ2-3; TRBD1 aligns across 7 bases. The CDR3 spans 15 residues. With 0 bases clipped from V and 3 bases from J, the junction kept 4 bases outside the gene matches. Germline V gene sequence: CDR1 SGHRS, CDR2 YFSETQ. CDR3 sequence (DNA): TGCGCCAGCAGCTTGGGGGCAGGGGGAACAGATACGCAGTATTTT. Encoded protein: CASSLGAGGTDTQYF.

This clone was seen once. The genes are TRBV3-1 (or the pseudogene TRBV3-2) and TRBJ1-2; TRBD1 matches 8 bases. Unmatched junction bases numbered 18, after V lost 3 bases and J lost 6 bases. The length of the CDR3 is 18 residues. Per germline, CDR1 LGHDT and CDR2 YNNKEL (reference sequence). CDR3: CASSQSYTIRTGRNGYTF. The CDR3 DNA is TGTGCCAGCAGCCAGTCTTACACGATAAGGACAGGGAGAAATGGCTACACCTTC.

The chain links TRBV29-1 to TRBJ1-2; a weak D match, TRBD1 (5 bases). CDR1 is SQVTM, CDR2 ANQGSEA, per germline. Trimming took 1 base from V and 4 from J, leaving 10 bases between them. The CDR3 covers 13 residues. CDR3 sequence: CSVEARVSYGYTF. CDR3 coding DNA: TGCAGCGTTGAAGCCAGGGTTAGCTATGGCTACACCTTC.

The rearrangement links TRBV7-9 to TRBJ2-3, with a weak D call TRBD2 (6 bases). The V and J ends lost 1 base and 2 bases respectively, with 10 bases between them. This CDR3 is built from 15 residues. Germline lookup yields CDR1 SEHNR and CDR2 FQNEAQ (reference sequence). CDR3 bases: TGTGCCAGCAGCTTAGAAGGAGGGGTCACAGATACGCAGTATTTT. It encodes CASSLEGGVTDTQYF.

The chain links TRBV7-2 to TRBJ2-5; TRBD2 aligns across 13 bases. CDR1 is SGHTA and CDR2 is FQGNSA in the germline V gene. V was clipped by 5 bases and J by 7 bases; unmatched bases: 10. There are 16 residues in the CDR3. CDR3 in amino acids: CASSGWTSGRSRTQYF. CDR3 coding DNA: TGTGCCAGCAGCGGGTGGACTAGCGGGAGATCGAGGACCCAGTACTTC.

The V and J genes are TRBV24-1 and TRBJ1-2; the match to TRBD1 covers 11 bases. Germline assignment: CDR1 KGHDR and CDR2 SFDVKD. This CDR3 is built from 16 residues. The V segment lost 4 bases and the J segment 3 bases; nucleotides outside the gene matches: 6. The CDR3 DNA reads TGTGCCACCAGTGAAACCGGGACAGGGGGTTACTATGGCTACACCTTC. It translates to CATSETGTGGYYGYTF.

The chain carries TRBV19 and TRBJ1-2, with 8 nucleotides matching TRBD1. Germline values: CDR1 LNHDA, CDR2 SQIVND (reference sequence). The V gene end was trimmed by 1 base and the J gene end by 5 bases; junction bases not matched to a gene: 9. This CDR3 contains 16 residues. CDR3 loop: CASSIVTGQAIYGYTF. Written as DNA, the CDR3 is TGTGCCAGTAGTATAGTGACGGGACAGGCCATTTATGGCTACACCTTC.

The J gene is TRBJ2-5, the V gene TRBV6-4; 9 positions match TRBD2. The CDR3 covers 13 residues. Trimming removed 4 bases from V and 9 bases from J; junction bases left unmatched: 6. CDR1 is MRHNA, CDR2 SNTAGT, per germline. In DNA, the CDR3 is TGTGCCAGCAGTGTGACTAGCGGACGGGCCCAGTACTTC. As protein: CASSVTSGRAQYF.

The chain has TRBV28 and TRBJ2-7, with 7 positions matching TRBD1. Germline CDR1 MDHEN, CDR2 SYDVKM. CDR3 size: 14 residues. Trimming at V came to 7 bases and at J to 2 bases, leaving 8 bases not matched to a gene. Written as DNA, the CDR3 is TGTGCCAGCACCCCGGGACAGCAACCCTACGAGCAGTACTTC. This sequence encodes CASTPGQQPYEQYF.

The V call is TRBV5-4, the J call TRBJ1-6; D is possibly TRBD1 (5 bases). With 3 bases removed from V and 6 bases from J, the gap between germline ends came to 10 bases. CDR3 length: 14 amino acids. Germline V CDR1 and CDR2: SGHNT, YYREEE (reference sequence). The CDR3 DNA reads as TGTGCCAGCAGCTCTGGAGGGACTAATTCACCCCTCCACTTT. Amino acids: CASSSGGTNSPLHF.

The V and J genes are TRBV10-3 and TRBJ2-3; perhaps TRBD2 as D (6 bases). V was pared by 4 bases and J by 2 bases, with 7 bases between. The CDR3 has 13 residues. Germline V gene lookup returns CDR1 ENHRY and CDR2 SYGVKD. In nucleotides, the CDR3 is TGTGCCATCAGTGGGACTACCACAGATACGCAGTATTTT. This codes for CAISGTTTDTQYF.

This chain links TRBV4-1 with TRBJ1-1, with 7 bases identical to TRBD1. CDR3 length: 16 residues. Trimming took 6 bases from V and 0 from J; bases not matched to a gene: 10. CDR1 is MGHRA and CDR2 is YSYEKL in the germline V gene. CDR3 DNA: TGCGCCAGCAGGACCGGGACAGCGATAATGAACACTGAAGCTTTCTTT. Translating gives CASRTGTAIMNTEAFF.

V usage is TRBV6-2 or TRBV6-3 and J usage is TRBJ2-5, with 10 bases that match TRBD1. CDR3 size: 15 residues. V lost 4 bases, J lost 4 bases, and 6 bases stayed unmatched. Germline CDR1 MNHEY, CDR2 SVGEGT. CDR3 amino acids: CASSSPGQGRETQYF. In nucleotides, the CDR3 is TGTGCCAGCAGTTCGCCGGGACAGGGGAGAGAGACCCAGTACTTC.

The chain has TRBV10-3 and TRBJ1-4; D unresolved. Germline CDR1 ENHRY, CDR2 SYGVKD. Between the trimmed V and J ends, which lost 6 bases and 6 bases, there was a span of 11 bases. This CDR3 has 13 amino acids. The DNA of the CDR3 is TGTGCCATCAGCGGGTGGAGGGATGAAAAACTGTTTTTT. It is translated as CAISGWRDEKLFF.

The rearrangement uses TRBV24-1 and TRBJ2-5, with D perhaps matching TRBD1 (8 bases). The germline V gene has CDR1 KGHDR and CDR2 SFDVKD. The CDR3 contains 15 residues. The V end lost 4 bases, the J end lost 5 bases, and 16 bases lay between the germline ends. CDR3 sequence: CATSDEDRGGETQYF. CDR3 in DNA: TGTGCCACCAGTGACGAAGACAGGGGAGGGGAGACCCAGTACTTC.

The genes are TRBV21-1 and TRBJ2-3; the listed D gene, TRBD2, was not tested against the DNA. TRBV21-1 is a pseudogene. The CDR3 has 20 residues. CDR3 sequence reads: CASSTGEGLAGGRCTDTQYF. CDR3 DNA sequence: TGTGCCAGCAGCACGGGGGAGGGGCTGGCGGGAGGGCGATGCACAGATACGCAGTATTTT.

The chain joins TRBV5-1 to TRBJ2-7, with D perhaps matching TRBD2 (6 bases). The V gene lost 0 bases and the J gene lost 3 bases, with 13 bases spanning the gap. The CDR3 runs 15 residues. Germline lookup yields CDR1 SGHRS and CDR2 YFSETQ. CDR3 region: CASSLESGTLYEQYF. CDR3 coding DNA: TGCGCCAGCAGCTTGGAGTCCGGGACTCTCTACGAGCAGTACTTC.

This clone was picked up one time. This sequence joins TRBV12-3 or TRBV12-4 and TRBJ1-4, with D unresolved. Deletions cut 3 bases from V and 8 bases from J, with 10 bases between. The CDR3 is 13 amino acids. The DNA for the CDR3 is TGTGCCAGCAGTTTGACTAATAACGAAAAACTGTTTTTT. As protein: CASSLTNNEKLFF.

This clone was picked up one time. CDR3 nucleotides: TGTGCCAGCAGCCTACGACAGGGTCGTTTTGGCAATCAGCCCCAGCATTTT. The encoded protein is CASSLRQGRFGNQPQHF. The chain combines TRBV13 with TRBJ1-5; 7 nucleotides align to TRBD1. CDR1 is PRHDT, CDR2 FYEKMQ, per germline (reference sequence). The CDR3 has 17 amino acids. Unmatched junction bases numbered 12, after V lost 5 bases and J lost 2 bases.

J is TRBJ2-7 and V is TRBV5-4; D perhaps matches TRBD2 (6 bases). Germline CDR1 is SGHNT and CDR2 is YYREEE (reference sequence). The CDR3 is 15 amino acids. V lost 2 bases and J 2 bases, leaving 14 bases between the germline ends. The CDR3 DNA follows: TGTGCCAGCAGCTTTGATAGGGACTCCGCCTACGAGCAGTACTTC. Amino acid sequence: CASSFDRDSAYEQYF.

The chain carries TRBV5-1 and TRBJ2-1; a weak D match, TRBD1 (6 bases). The CDR3 loop spans 15 amino acids. Germline V gene lookup returns CDR1 SGHRS and CDR2 YFSETQ. Trimming shortened V by 4 bases and J by 4 bases, and 15 bases separated the two germline ends. The chain's CDR3 is CASSPQGLGYNEQFF. CDR3 coding DNA: TGCGCCAGCAGCCCCCAGGGGCTCGGGTACAATGAGCAGTTCTTC.